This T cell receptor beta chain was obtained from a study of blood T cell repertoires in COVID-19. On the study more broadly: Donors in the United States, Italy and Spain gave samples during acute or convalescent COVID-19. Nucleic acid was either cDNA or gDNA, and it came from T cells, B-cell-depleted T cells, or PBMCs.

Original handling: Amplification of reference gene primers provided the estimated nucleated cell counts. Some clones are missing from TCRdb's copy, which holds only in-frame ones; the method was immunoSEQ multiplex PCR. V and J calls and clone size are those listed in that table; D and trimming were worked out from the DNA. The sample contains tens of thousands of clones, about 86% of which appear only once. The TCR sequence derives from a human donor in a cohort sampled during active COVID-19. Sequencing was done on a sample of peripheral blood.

CDR3 nucleotides: TGTGCCAGTACTCTCGCCGGAGCCTCGCCTAACTATGGCTACACCTTC. This codes for CASTLAGASPNYGYTF. J is TRBJ1-2 and V is TRBV19, with D hard to call. This CDR3 is built from 16 residues. From germline, CDR1 is LNHDA and CDR2 SQIVND (reference sequence). The V end was cut by 7 bases, the J end by 0 bases, with 18 bases between.